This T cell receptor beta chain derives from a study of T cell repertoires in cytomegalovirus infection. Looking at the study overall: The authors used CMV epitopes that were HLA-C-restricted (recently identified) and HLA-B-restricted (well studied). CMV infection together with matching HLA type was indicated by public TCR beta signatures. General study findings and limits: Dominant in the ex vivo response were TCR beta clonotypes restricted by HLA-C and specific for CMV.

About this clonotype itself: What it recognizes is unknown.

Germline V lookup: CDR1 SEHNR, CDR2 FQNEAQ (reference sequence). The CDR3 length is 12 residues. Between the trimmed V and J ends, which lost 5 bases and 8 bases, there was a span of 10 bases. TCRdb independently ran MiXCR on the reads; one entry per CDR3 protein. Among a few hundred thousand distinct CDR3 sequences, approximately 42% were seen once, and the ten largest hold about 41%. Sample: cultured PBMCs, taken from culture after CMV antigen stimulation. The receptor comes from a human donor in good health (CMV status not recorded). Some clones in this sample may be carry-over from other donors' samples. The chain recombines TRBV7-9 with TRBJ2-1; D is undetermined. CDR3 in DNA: TGTGCCAGCAGCCGAGTCCAGGATGAGCAGTTCTTC. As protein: CASSRVQDEQFF.